The 30 T cell receptor beta chains below all came from one sample that was sequenced in a study of shared clonotypes between healthy human individuals. Sequencing was performed with immunoSEQ multiplex PCR; in TCRdb, only in-frame clones are kept and a portion is missing. The sample contains over a million clones, more than 75% of which appear only once. The specimen sequenced was memory CD4+ T cells from PBMCs. Sample subset: CD45RA-negative fraction. The source of these receptors is a man between 18 and 35 years old in good health. Some clones in this sample may be carry-over from other donors' samples.

V is TRBV28 and J is TRBJ1-5, with D unresolved. The CDR3 extends over 12 amino acids. The germline gives CDR1 MDHEN, CDR2 SYDVKM. The V end lost 4 bases, the J end lost 5 bases, and 6 bases lay between the germline ends. DNA for the CDR3: TGTGCCAGCAGTTCTTGGGATCAGCCCCAGCATTTT. Its protein is CASSSWDQPQHF. The full variable domain, rest sourced from reference TRBV28 and TRBJ1-5, is DVKVTQSSRYLVKRTGEKVFLECVQDMDHENMFWYRQDPGLGLRLIYFSYDVKMKEKGDIPEGYSVSREKKERFSLILESASTNQTSMYLCASSSWDQPQHFGDGTRLSIL.

The J gene is TRBJ2-1, the V gene TRBV5-4; 14 bases are shared with TRBD2. Trimming removed 0 bases from V and 7 bases from J; junction bases left unmatched: 6. Germline CDR1 is SGHNT and CDR2 is YYREEE (reference sequence). CDR3 length equals 17 residues. The CDR3: CASSLGRTSGGLNEQFF. For the CDR3, the DNA is TGTGCCAGCAGCTTGGGAAGGACTAGCGGGGGGTTAAATGAGCAGTTCTTC.

This chain connects TRBV5-1 to TRBJ2-7; 9 nucleotides agree with TRBD1. Trimming took 1 base from V and 6 from J; bases not matched to a gene: 8. Germline V gene lookup returns CDR1 SGHRS and CDR2 YFSETQ. The CDR3 totals 15 residues. The CDR3 reads CASSLWTGEAAEQYF. The CDR3 bases are TGCGCCAGCAGCTTGTGGACAGGGGAAGCCGCCGAGCAGTACTTC.

V gene TRBV2 combines with J gene TRBJ2-7; D perhaps matches TRBD2 (5 bases). Germline assignment: CDR1 SNHLY and CDR2 FYNNEI. The CDR3 contains 13 residues. V lost 5 bases and J 2 bases, leaving 10 bases between the germline ends. CDR3 protein: CASSFTLAYEQYF. The CDR3, as DNA: TGTGCCAGCAGTTTTACACTAGCCTACGAGCAGTACTTC. Full variable domain (remainder filled in from reference TRBV2 and TRBJ2-7): EPEVTQTPSHQVTQMGQEVILRCVPISNHLYFYWYRQILGQKVEFLVSFYNNEISEKSEIFDDQFSVERPDGSNFTLKIRSTKLEDSAMYFCASSFTLAYEQYFGPGTRLTVT.

This clone was recorded many times. The CDR3 is CASRRTDNTGELFF. CDR3 sequence (DNA): TGTGCCAGCAGACGTACCGATAACACCGGGGAGCTGTTTTTT. The V and J genes are TRBV4-2 and TRBJ2-2; D unclear. V was clipped by 6 bases and J by 2 bases, with 10 bases between them. Looked up from germline, CDR1 is LGHNA and CDR2 is YNFKEQ. This CDR3 contains 14 residues.

V usage is TRBV13 and J usage is TRBJ1-1; TRBD1 matches at 7 bases. CDR1 is PRHDT and CDR2 is FYEKMQ in the germline V gene (reference sequence). This CDR3 is built from 14 residues. V trimming: 5 bases; J trimming: 5 bases; junction bases outside the gene matches: 8. CDR3 sequence: CASSHYRGGTEAFF. CDR3 in DNA: TGTGCCAGCAGCCACTACAGGGGTGGGACTGAAGCTTTCTTT.

CDR3 protein: CASSPGSQETQYF. CDR3 bases: TGTGCCAGCAGCCCCGGGAGCCAAGAGACCCAGTACTTC. The chain links TRBV7-6 to TRBJ2-5; maybe TRBD2 (6 bases). In germline, CDR1 is SGHVS, CDR2 FNYEAQ. The CDR3 covers 13 residues. The germline V and J ends were trimmed by 5 bases and 1 base, with 8 bases remaining between them.

The gene calls are TRBV2 and TRBJ2-7; D is unresolved. V lost 7 bases, J lost 3 bases, and 4 bases lay in between. This CDR3 spans 10 amino acids. Looked up from germline, CDR1 is SNHLY and CDR2 is FYNNEI. The chain's CDR3 is CASKSYEQYF. CDR3 nucleotide sequence: TGTGCCAGCAAGAGCTACGAGCAGTACTTC. The variable domain in full, with the rest retrieved from reference TRBV2 and TRBJ2-7, is EPEVTQTPSHQVTQMGQEVILRCVPISNHLYFYWYRQILGQKVEFLVSFYNNEISEKSEIFDDQFSVERPDGSNFTLKIRSTKLEDSAMYFCASKSYEQYFGPGTRLTVT.

The J gene is TRBJ1-2, the V gene TRBV27; 7 bases are shared with TRBD1. The germline V gene has CDR1 MNHEY and CDR2 SMNVEV (reference sequence). V shed 8 bases and J 8 bases; nucleotides not matched to a gene: 11. The CDR3 has 13 amino acids. CDR3 sequence (DNA): TGTGCCAGCGCTCCACAGGGGTTGCGAGGCTACACCTTC. Its protein is CASAPQGLRGYTF.

The genes are TRBV5-4 and TRBJ2-3; a weak D match, TRBD1 (6 bases). The CDR3 is made up of 14 amino acids. V was cut by 5 bases and J by 3 bases, with 13 bases left in between. Germline CDR1 reads SGHNT; CDR2 reads YYREEE (reference sequence). The CDR3 DNA follows: TGTGCCAGCAGTAAGTCGACAGGAACAGATACGCAGTATTTT. Encoded protein: CASSKSTGTDTQYF. Based on the CDR3 plus reference TRBV5-4 and TRBJ2-3, the full variable domain is ETGVTQSPTHLIKTRGQQVTLRCSSQSGHNTVSWYQQALGQGPQFIFQYYREEENGRGNFPPRFSGLQFPNYSSELNVNALELDDSALYLCASSKSTGTDTQYFGPGTRLTVL.

This chain uses TRBV18 with TRBJ1-1; maybe TRBD1 (6 bases). The CDR3 contains 15 residues. Germline V CDR1 and CDR2: KGHSH, LQKENI. V was trimmed by 3 bases and J by 0 bases, leaving 11 bases between them. The CDR3, as DNA: TGTGCCAGCTCACCTGGGGGGCACCTGAACACTGAAGCTTTCTTT. Translating it yields CASSPGGHLNTEAFF.

The V call is TRBV6-1, the J call TRBJ1-2, with TRBD1 identical over 8 bases. The V and J ends lost 4 bases and 3 bases, in that order; junction bases with no gene match: 1. The CDR3 covers 13 residues. Germline-derived CDR1 and CDR2 are MNHNS and SASEGT. CDR3 loop: CASSGTGHYGYTF. DNA of the CDR3: TGTGCCAGCAGTGGGACAGGGCACTATGGCTACACCTTC.

V usage is TRBV11-1 and J usage is TRBJ2-1, with D perhaps matching TRBD2 (6 bases). The germline CDR1 and CDR2 sequences are SGHAT and FQDESV (reference sequence). The CDR3 runs to 16 residues. Trimming removed 4 bases at V and 9 bases at J, with 22 bases between. The DNA of the CDR3 is TGTGCCAGCAGCTCCGCGGGAAATCCCGGTCAGGGTGAGCAGTTCTTC. It specifies CASSSAGNPGQGEQFF.

V gene TRBV5-6 combines with J gene TRBJ1-3; D is possibly TRBD1 (5 bases). The CDR3 is made up of 13 amino acids. The V gene's germline CDR1 is SGHDT and CDR2 YYEEEE. The V gene lost 0 bases and the J gene lost 4 bases, with 5 bases spanning the gap. CDR3 coding DNA: TGTGCCAGCAGCTTGGGGACAGGAAACACCATATATTTT. Encoded protein: CASSLGTGNTIYF.

In this sample, this clone turned up a few times. The CDR3 DNA is TGCAGCGCCGAAGGGGACAGGGCCTACGAGCAGTACTTC. As protein: CSAEGDRAYEQYF. The chain employs TRBV29-1 and TRBJ2-7, with 9 bases that match TRBD1. The CDR3 loop spans 13 amino acids. Germline V gene data show CDR1 as SQVTM and CDR2 as ANQGSEA. V trimming: 7 bases; J trimming: 2 bases; junction bases outside the gene matches: 6.

The V and J genes are TRBV7-3 and TRBJ1-2, with unresolved D. This CDR3 region has 13 residues. Germline CDR1 is SGHTA and CDR2 is FQGTGA. V was cut by 6 bases and J by 2 bases, with 10 bases left in between. CDR3 bases: TGTGCCAGCAGGGTCGGGGAAAACTATGGCTACACCTTC. Translating it yields CASRVGENYGYTF.

The V call is TRBV28, the J call TRBJ2-1; D ambiguous. This CDR3 comprises 13 residues. Germline CDR1 is MDHEN and CDR2 is SYDVKM. The germline V and J ends were trimmed by 6 bases and 7 bases, with 13 bases remaining between them. The CDR3 here is CASSPLFGNEQFF. The CDR3 DNA reads as TGTGCCAGCAGCCCTTTATTTGGGAATGAGCAGTTCTTC.

The gene calls are TRBV9 and TRBJ2-7; D not certain. CDR3 length: 17 residues. The ends were cut back, 0 bases at V and 4 bases at J, with 20 bases in the middle. Germline V lookup: CDR1 SGDLS, CDR2 YYNGEE. CDR3 in DNA: TGTGCCAGCAGCGTAGGATTCGGTCGCGGCAACTCATACGAGCAGTACTTC. Its translation: CASSVGFGRGNSYEQYF.

This chain connects TRBV10-3 to TRBJ1-5, with D perhaps TRBD1 (5 bases). With 7 bases removed from V and 0 bases from J, the gap between germline ends came to 19 bases. Germline loops: CDR1 ENHRY, CDR2 SYGVKD. This CDR3 comprises 17 residues. DNA for the CDR3: TGTGCCATCACCCAGTCCGGCAGGGACTATAGCAATCAGCCCCAGCATTTT. This gives the protein CAITQSGRDYSNQPQHF.

The chain combines TRBV7-2 with TRBJ2-2, with D maybe TRBD2 (5 bases). The germline V gene has CDR1 SGHTA and CDR2 FQGNSA. The CDR3 spans 16 residues. Trimming shortened V by 3 bases and J by 4 bases, and 15 bases separated the two germline ends. CDR3 region: CASSLAAFRGTGELFF. For the CDR3, the DNA is TGTGCCAGCAGCTTGGCGGCCTTCCGGGGCACCGGGGAGCTGTTTTTT.

This clone appeared a few times. V usage is TRBV6-1 and J usage is TRBJ2-3; possibly TRBD2 for D (6 bases). Germline-derived CDR1 and CDR2 are MNHNS and SASEGT. The CDR3 loop spans 14 amino acids. V was cut by 8 bases and J by 7 bases, with 19 bases left in between. CDR3 sequence (DNA): TGTGCCAGCGGGCGGGACTCCAACCGAAATACGCAGTATTTT. Translated, it gives CASGRDSNRNTQYF.

The rearrangement links TRBV30 to TRBJ2-1; D gene ambiguous. The V end was cut by 5 bases, the J end by 6 bases, with 14 bases between. CDR3 size: 13 residues. Per germline, CDR1 GTSNPN and CDR2 SVGIG (reference sequence). This chain's CDR3 is CAWGVERSNEQFF. CDR3 coding DNA: TGTGCCTGGGGGGTAGAGCGTAGCAATGAGCAGTTCTTC.

This clone was seen at least ten times. This chain joins TRBV5-4 and TRBJ2-7, with TRBD2 matching 7 bases. V gave up 4 bases and J gave up 0 bases; unmatched junction bases: 7. Germline CDR1 and CDR2: SGHNT and YYREEE (reference sequence). The CDR3 has 15 residues. CDR3 amino acids: CASSQAGEGSYEQYF. In DNA form, the CDR3 reads TGTGCCAGCAGCCAAGCCGGGGAGGGCTCCTACGAGCAGTACTTC.

This clone appeared a single time. This rearrangement joins TRBV11-2 to TRBJ1-4; D is uncertain. V lost 5 bases and J lost 8, with 12 bases in between. This CDR3 spans 13 amino acids. Germline CDR1 and CDR2: SGHAT and FQNNGV. The DNA of the CDR3 is TGTGCCAGCAGCCCCAGCGTGGGGGAAAAACTGTTTTTT. Amino acid sequence: CASSPSVGEKLFF.

V gene TRBV5-6 combines with J gene TRBJ2-3, with D maybe TRBD2 (6 bases). The CDR3 loop spans 16 amino acids. With 4 bases removed from V and 10 bases from J, the gap between germline ends came to 25 bases. Per the germline V gene, CDR1 is SGHDT and CDR2 is YYEEEE. In nucleotides, the CDR3 is TGTGCCAGCAGCGGAACCGGGACTCCGGGCGGTGGGGCGCAGTATTTT. This codes for CASSGTGTPGGGAQYF.

CDR3 sequence reads: CATTLGGFPNYGYTF. The CDR3 coding sequence is TGTGCCACCACACTTGGGGGATTTCCCAACTATGGCTACACCTTC. The chain is built from TRBV28 and TRBJ1-2; a possible D gene is TRBD1 (5 bases). The CDR3 has 15 amino acids. Germline V gene data show CDR1 as MDHEN and CDR2 as SYDVKM. Between the trimmed V and J ends, which lost 10 bases and 2 bases, there was a span of 20 bases.

With respect to this clone: A read error may explain this, as a much larger clone is one base away. The sample carries other DNA sequences with the same CDR3. The genes are TRBV7-3 and TRBJ2-1; no firm D call. This CDR3 contains 13 residues. The germline CDR1 and CDR2 sequences are SGHTA and FQGTGA. The V end lost 0 bases, the J end lost 0 bases, and 0 bases lay between the germline ends. Written as DNA, the CDR3 is TGTGCCAGCAGCTTAACCTCCTACAATGAGCAGTTCTTC. Translation gives CASSLTSYNEQFF.

This clone was seen once. This chain connects TRBV5-1 to TRBJ2-7; D not certain. V was cut by 0 bases and J by 3 bases, with 4 bases left in between. CDR1 is SGHRS, CDR2 YFSETQ, per germline. The CDR3 is 12 residues long. CDR3 in amino acids: CASSLVLYEQYF. Here the CDR3 DNA reads TGCGCCAGCAGCTTGGTTCTCTACGAGCAGTACTTC.

The chain carries TRBV11-1 and TRBJ1-4, with D possibly matching TRBD1 (5 bases). Germline CDR1 is SGHAT and CDR2 is FQDESV (reference sequence). Between the trimmed V and J ends, which lost 6 bases and 3 bases, there was a span of 14 bases. The CDR3 totals 15 residues. This chain's CDR3 is CASRKGDGPNEKLFF. The CDR3 DNA is TGTGCCAGCAGAAAAGGGGACGGTCCTAATGAAAAACTGTTTTTT.

This chain uses TRBV6-1 with TRBJ1-4, with TRBD1 identical over 7 bases. The trim removed 7 bases at V and 5 bases at J, leaving 10 bases unmatched. Looked up from germline, CDR1 is MNHNS and CDR2 is SASEGT. The CDR3 totals 15 residues. The CDR3 sequence: CASTPLRQGNEKLFF. The CDR3 coding sequence is TGTGCCAGCACTCCTTTGAGACAGGGAAATGAAAAACTGTTTTTT.